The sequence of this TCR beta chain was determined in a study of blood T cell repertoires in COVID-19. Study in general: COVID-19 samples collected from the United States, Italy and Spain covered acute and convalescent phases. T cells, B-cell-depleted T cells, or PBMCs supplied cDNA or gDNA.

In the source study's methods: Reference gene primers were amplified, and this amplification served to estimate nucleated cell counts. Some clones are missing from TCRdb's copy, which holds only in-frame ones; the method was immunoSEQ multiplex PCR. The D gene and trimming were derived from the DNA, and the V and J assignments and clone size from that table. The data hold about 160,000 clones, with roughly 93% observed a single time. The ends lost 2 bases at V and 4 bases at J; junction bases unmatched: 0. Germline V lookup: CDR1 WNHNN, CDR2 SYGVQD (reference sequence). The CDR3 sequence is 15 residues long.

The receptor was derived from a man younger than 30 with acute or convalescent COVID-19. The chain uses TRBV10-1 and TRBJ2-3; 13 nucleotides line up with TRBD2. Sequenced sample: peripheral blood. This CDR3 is CASSEGLAGADTQYF. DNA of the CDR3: TGCGCCAGCAGTGAGGGACTAGCGGGAGCAGATACGCAGTATTTT.